This T cell receptor beta chain was documented in a study of identical twins. The authors used template switching to add a universal primer site and gave cDNA unique molecular identifiers. TCRdb fed the 5' RACE reads into MiXCR, producing one record per CDR3 protein. The profile shows 1.5 million to 2 million distinct CDR3 sequences, about 31% of them singletons. The length of the CDR3 is 14 residues. Germline-derived CDR1 and CDR2 are MGHDK and SYGVNS. The V end lost 4 bases, the J end lost 0 bases, and 9 bases lay between the germline ends. The V and J genes are TRBV25-1 and TRBJ1-2; TRBD1 is a possible D gene (5 bases). Sample: cord blood. This TCR was sampled from a newborn girl in good health. The DNA of the CDR3 is TGTGCCAGCAGTGGAGGACAAACTAACTATGGCTACACCTTC. Translation: CASSGGQTNYGYTF.